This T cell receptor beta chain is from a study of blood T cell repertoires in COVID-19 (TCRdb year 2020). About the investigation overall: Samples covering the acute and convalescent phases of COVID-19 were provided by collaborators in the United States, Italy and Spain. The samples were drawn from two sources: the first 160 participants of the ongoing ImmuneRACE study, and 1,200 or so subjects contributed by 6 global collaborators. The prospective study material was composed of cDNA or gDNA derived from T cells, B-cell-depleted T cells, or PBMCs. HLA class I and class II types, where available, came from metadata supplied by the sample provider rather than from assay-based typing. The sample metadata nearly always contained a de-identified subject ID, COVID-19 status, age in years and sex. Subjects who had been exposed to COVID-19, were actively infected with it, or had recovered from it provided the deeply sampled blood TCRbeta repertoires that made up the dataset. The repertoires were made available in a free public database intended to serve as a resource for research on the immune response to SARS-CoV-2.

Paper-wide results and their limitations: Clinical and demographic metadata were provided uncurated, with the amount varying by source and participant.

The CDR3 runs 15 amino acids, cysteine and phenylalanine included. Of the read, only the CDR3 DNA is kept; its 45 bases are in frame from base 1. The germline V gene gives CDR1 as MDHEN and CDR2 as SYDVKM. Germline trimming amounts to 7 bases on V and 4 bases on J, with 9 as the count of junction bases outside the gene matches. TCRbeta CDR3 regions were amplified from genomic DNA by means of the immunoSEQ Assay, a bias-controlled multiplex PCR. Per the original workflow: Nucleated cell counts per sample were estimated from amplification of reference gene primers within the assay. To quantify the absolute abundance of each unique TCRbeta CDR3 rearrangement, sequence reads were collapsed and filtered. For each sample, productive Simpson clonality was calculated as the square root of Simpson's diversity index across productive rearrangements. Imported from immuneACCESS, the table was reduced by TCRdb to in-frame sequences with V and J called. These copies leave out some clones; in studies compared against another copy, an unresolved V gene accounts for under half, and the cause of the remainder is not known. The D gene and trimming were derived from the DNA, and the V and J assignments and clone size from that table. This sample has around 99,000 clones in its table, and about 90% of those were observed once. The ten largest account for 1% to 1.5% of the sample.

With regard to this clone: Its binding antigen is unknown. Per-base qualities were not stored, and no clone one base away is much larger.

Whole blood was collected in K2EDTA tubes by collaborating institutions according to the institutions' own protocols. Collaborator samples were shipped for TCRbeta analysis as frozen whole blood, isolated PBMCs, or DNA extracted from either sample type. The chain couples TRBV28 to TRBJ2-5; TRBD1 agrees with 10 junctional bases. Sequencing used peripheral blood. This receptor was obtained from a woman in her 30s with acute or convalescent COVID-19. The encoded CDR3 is CASTPGTGVGETQYF. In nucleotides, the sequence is TGTGCCAGCACCCCCGGGACAGGGGTTGGAGAGACCCAGTACTTC.